The entry below gives a single T cell receptor (beta chain) sequence along with its context. Unique molecular identifiers tagged the TCRbeta library. One entry per CDR3 protein results from TCRdb running MiXCR on the PCR reads. This sample carries fewer than 550,000 distinct CDR3 sequences, roughly a tenth of them seen once, and the ten largest clones take roughly 2.1%. V lost 1 base to trimming and J lost 3 bases, with 10 bases between them. CDR1 is KGHSY and CDR2 is FQNENV in the germline V gene. The CDR3 totals 15 residues. The record originates from a study of T-cell reconstitution after alpha-beta-depleted transplantation in children.

This material consisted of PBMCs, taken before TCRalphabeta/CD19-depleted stem cell transplant. The rearrangement joins TRBV16 to TRBJ2-1, with D possibly TRBD2 on 5 matching bases. The TCR was taken from a child aged 2 to 15 with inherited bone marrow failure, due to receive a stem cell transplant. The DNA for the CDR3 is TGTGCCAGCAGCCAATATCGTGGACTCTACAATGAGCAGTTCTTC. Its translation: CASSQYRGLYNEQFF.